This note documents a single T cell receptor (beta chain) sequence. Its specificity is not known. Each sample gave at least 6.5 million isolated PBMCs. The source of the sample is a study of blood T cells in healthy people across ages. Study-wide points: A greater number of naive CD4+ cells and higher diversity distinguished long-lived donors from aged donors. Per-million-T-cell TCR beta diversity fell roughly linearly with age.

Germline values: CDR1 DFQATT, CDR2 SNEGSKA (reference sequence). J gave up 7 bases and V 7 bases, and 14 bases lay outside the gene matches. This CDR3 is built from 14 residues. Primers used in a second PCR of roughly 6 to 11 cycles were a sample-barcoded 5' primer and a J-beta primer mix. Each cDNA molecule carried a tag from a template-switch adaptor that contained 12 random nucleotides. TCRdb passed the 5' RACE reads through MiXCR, listing each CDR3 protein once. The table includes around 650,000 distinct CDR3 sequences, 40% to 45% detected once. The material sequenced was blood. The chain employs TRBV20-1 and TRBJ2-5, with 8 bases matching TRBD1. The receptor's source is a man older than 75 in good health. DNA of the CDR3: TGCAGTGGGCGGGAAACAGGGGGATTGGGGACCCAGTACTTC. It is translated as CSGRETGGLGTQYF.